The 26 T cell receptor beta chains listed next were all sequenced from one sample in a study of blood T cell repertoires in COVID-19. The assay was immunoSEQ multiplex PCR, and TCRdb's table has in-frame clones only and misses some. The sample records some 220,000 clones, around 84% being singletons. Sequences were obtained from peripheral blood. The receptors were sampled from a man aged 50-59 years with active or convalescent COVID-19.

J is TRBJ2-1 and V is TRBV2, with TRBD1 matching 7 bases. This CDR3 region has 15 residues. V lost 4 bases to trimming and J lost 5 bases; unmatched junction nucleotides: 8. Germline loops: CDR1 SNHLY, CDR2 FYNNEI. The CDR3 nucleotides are TGTGCCAGCAGTGGGGGTGGGACAGCAAACAATGAGCAGTTCTTC. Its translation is CASSGGGTANNEQFF. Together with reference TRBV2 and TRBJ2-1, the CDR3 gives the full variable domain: EPEVTQTPSHQVTQMGQEVILRCVPISNHLYFYWYRQILGQKVEFLVSFYNNEISEKSEIFDDQFSVERPDGSNFTLKIRSTKLEDSAMYFCASSGGGTANNEQFFGPGTRLTVL.

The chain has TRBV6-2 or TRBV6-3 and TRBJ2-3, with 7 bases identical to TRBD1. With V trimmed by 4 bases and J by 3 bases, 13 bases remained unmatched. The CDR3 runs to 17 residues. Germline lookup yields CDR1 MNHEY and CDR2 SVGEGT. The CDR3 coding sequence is TGTGCCAGCAGTTTGCGCCCGCTCCGACAGGGAACAGATACGCAGTATTTT. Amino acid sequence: CASSLRPLRQGTDTQYF.

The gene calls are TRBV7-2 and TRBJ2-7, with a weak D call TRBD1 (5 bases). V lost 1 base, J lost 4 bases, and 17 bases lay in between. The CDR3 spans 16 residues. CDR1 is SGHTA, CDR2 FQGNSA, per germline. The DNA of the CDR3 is TGTGCCAGCAGCTTAGTCTCAGGGCGGAACAATTACGAGCAGTACTTC. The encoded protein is CASSLVSGRNNYEQYF.

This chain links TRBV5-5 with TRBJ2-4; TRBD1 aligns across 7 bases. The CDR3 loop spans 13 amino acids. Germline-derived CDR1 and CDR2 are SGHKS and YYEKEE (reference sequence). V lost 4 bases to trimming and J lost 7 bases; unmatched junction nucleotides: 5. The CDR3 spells CASSLTGWNIQYF. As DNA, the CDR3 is TGTGCCAGCAGCCTGACAGGGTGGAACATTCAGTACTTC.

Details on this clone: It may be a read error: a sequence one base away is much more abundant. This chain's CDR3 is CAISFRTDAYEQYF. Here the CDR3 DNA reads TGTGCCATCAGTTTCCGGACTGATGCCTACGAGCAGTACTTC. The rearrangement uses TRBV28 and TRBJ2-7; perhaps TRBD2 as D (5 bases). In germline, CDR1 is MDHEN, CDR2 SYDVKM. This CDR3 region has 14 residues.

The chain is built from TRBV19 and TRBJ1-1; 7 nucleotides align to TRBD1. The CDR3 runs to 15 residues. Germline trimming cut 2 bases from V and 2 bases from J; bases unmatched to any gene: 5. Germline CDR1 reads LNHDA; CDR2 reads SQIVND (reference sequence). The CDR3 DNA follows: TGTGCCAGTAGTATACGACAGGGTGGTAACACTGAAGCTTTCTTT. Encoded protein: CASSIRQGGNTEAFF.

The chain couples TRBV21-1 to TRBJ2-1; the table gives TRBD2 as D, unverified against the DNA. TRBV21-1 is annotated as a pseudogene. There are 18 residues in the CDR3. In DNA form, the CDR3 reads TGTGCCAGCAGCAAAATGGGAGCGAACAAAAGCTCCTACAATGAGCAGTTCTTC. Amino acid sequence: CASSKMGANKSSYNEQFF.

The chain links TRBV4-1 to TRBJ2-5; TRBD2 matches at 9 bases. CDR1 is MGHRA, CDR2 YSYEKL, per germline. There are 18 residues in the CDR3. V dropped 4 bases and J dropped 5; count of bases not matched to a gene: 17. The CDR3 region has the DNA TGCGCCAGCAGCCGGACCGGGGCGGGAGGGCCTCCGGGTGAGACCCAGTACTTC. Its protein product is CASSRTGAGGPPGETQYF.

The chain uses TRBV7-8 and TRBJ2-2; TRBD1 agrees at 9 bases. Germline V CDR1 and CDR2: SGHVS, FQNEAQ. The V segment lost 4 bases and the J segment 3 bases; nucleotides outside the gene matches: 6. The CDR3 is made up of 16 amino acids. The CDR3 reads CASSSTGGADTGELFF. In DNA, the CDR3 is TGTGCCAGCAGCTCCACAGGGGGCGCGGACACCGGGGAGCTGTTTTTT.

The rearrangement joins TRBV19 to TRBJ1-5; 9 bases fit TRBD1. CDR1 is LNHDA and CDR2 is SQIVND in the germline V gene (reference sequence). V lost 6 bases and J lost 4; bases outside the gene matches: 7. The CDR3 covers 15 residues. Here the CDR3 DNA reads TGTGCCAGTAGCTTTGCGGGACAGGGAAATCAGCCCCAGCATTTT. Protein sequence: CASSFAGQGNQPQHF.

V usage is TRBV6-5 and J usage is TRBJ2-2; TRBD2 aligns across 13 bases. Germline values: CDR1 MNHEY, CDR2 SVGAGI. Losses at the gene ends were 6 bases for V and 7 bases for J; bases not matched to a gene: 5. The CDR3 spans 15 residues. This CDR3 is CASSKLAGGFGELFF. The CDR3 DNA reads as TGTGCCAGCAGCAAACTAGCGGGAGGGTTCGGGGAGCTGTTTTTT.

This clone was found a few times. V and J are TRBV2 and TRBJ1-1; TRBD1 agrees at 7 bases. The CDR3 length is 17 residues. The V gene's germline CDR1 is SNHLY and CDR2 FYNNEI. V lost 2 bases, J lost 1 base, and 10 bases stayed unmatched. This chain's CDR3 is CASSERTGWTGNTEAFF. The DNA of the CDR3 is TGTGCCAGCAGTGAACGGACAGGTTGGACAGGGAACACTGAAGCTTTCTTT.

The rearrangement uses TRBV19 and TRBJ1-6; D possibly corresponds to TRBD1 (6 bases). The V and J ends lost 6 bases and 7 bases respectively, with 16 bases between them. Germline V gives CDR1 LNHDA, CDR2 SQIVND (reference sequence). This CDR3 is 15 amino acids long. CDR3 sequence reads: CASSARGAANSPLHF. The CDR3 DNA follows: TGTGCCAGTAGCGCCAGGGGAGCGGCCAATTCACCCCTCCACTTT.

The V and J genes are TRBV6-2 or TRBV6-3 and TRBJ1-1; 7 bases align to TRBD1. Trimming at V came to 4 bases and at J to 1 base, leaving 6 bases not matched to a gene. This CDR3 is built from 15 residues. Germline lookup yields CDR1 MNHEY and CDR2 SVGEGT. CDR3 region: CASSSPDRRNTEAFF. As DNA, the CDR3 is TGTGCCAGCAGTTCCCCGGACAGGCGGAACACTGAAGCTTTCTTT.

This CDR3 reads CASSLVTGADTQYF. CDR3 DNA: TGTGCCAGCAGCTTAGTTACGGGGGCAGATACGCAGTATTTT. The rearrangement uses TRBV7-2 and TRBJ2-3; D may be TRBD2 (6 bases). Germline values: CDR1 SGHTA, CDR2 FQGNSA. The CDR3 covers 14 residues. Trimming stripped 1 base from V and 4 bases from J, with 9 bases between.

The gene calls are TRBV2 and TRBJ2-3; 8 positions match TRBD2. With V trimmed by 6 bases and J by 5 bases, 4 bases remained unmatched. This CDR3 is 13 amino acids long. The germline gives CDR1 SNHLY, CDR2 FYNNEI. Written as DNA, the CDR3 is TGTGCCAGCAGGCGGGAGGTAGGAGATACGCAGTATTTT. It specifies CASRREVGDTQYF.

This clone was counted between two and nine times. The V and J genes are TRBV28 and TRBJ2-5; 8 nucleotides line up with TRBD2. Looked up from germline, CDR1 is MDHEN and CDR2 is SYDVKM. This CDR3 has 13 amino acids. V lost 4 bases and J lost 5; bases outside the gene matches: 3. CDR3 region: CASSSRGVETQYF. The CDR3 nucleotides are TGTGCCAGCAGTTCGCGGGGGGTGGAGACCCAGTACTTC.

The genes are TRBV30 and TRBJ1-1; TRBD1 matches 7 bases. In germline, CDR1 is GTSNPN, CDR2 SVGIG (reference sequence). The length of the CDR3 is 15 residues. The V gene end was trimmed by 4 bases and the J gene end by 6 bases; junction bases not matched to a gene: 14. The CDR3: CAWNQGDRVGSEAFF. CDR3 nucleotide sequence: TGTGCCTGGAACCAGGGCGACAGGGTAGGGTCTGAAGCTTTCTTT.

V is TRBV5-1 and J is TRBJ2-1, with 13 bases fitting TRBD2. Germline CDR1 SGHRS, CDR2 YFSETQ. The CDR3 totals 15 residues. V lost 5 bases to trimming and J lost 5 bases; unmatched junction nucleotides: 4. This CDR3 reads CASRTGLAGNNEQFF. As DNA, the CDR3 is TGCGCCAGCAGGACGGGACTAGCGGGGAACAATGAGCAGTTCTTC.

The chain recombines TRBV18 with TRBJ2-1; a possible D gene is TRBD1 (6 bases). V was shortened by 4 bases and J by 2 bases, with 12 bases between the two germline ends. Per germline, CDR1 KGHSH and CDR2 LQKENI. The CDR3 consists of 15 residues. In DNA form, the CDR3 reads TGTGCCAGCTCACTTCGGACAGCTACCTACAATGAGCAGTTCTTC. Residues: CASSLRTATYNEQFF.

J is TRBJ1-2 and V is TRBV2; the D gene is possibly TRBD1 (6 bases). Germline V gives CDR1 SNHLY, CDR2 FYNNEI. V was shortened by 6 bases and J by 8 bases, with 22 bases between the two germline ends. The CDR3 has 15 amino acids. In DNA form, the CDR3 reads TGTGCCAGCAGGGACCAAACCACAGGGATTCACGGCTACACCTTC. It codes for CASRDQTTGIHGYTF.

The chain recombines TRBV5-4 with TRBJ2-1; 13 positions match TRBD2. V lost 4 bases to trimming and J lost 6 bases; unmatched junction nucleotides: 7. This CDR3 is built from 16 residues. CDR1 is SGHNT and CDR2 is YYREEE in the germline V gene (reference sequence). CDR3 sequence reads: CASSKGGLAGVNEQFF. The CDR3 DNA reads TGTGCCAGCAGCAAGGGAGGACTAGCGGGAGTCAATGAGCAGTTCTTC.

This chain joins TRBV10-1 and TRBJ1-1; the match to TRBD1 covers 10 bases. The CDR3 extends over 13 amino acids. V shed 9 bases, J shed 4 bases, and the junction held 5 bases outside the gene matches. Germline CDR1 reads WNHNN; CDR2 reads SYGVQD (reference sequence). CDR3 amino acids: CARWTGGITEAFF. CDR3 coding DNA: TGCGCCAGGTGGACAGGGGGAATCACTGAAGCTTTCTTT.

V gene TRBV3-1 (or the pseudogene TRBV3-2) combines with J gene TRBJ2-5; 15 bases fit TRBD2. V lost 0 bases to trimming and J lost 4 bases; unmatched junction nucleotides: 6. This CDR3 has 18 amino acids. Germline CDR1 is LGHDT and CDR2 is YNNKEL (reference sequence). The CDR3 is CASSQDGTSGGPRETQYF. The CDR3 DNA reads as TGTGCCAGCAGCCAAGATGGGACTAGCGGGGGGCCGAGAGAGACCCAGTACTTC.

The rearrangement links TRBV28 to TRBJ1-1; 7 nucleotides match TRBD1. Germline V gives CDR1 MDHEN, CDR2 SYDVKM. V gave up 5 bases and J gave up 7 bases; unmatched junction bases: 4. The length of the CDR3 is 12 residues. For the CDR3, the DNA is TGTGCCAGCAGTATCAGGACAGGTGAAGCTTTCTTT. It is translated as CASSIRTGEAFF.

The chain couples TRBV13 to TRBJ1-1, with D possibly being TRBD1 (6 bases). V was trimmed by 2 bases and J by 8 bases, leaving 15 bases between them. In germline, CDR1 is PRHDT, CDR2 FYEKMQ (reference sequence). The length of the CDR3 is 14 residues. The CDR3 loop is CASSLRAGGGEAFF. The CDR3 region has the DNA TGTGCCAGCAGCTTACGTGCTGGGGGCGGGGAAGCTTTCTTT. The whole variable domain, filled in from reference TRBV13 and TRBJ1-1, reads AAGVIQSPRHLIKEKRETATLKCYPIPRHDTVYWYQQGPGQDPQFLISFYEKMQSDKGSIPDRFSAQQFSDYHSELNMSSLELGDSALYFCASSLRAGGGEAFFGQGTRLTVV.